This entry lists 13 T cell receptor beta chains sequenced from one sample in a study of shared clonotypes between healthy human individuals (TCRdb year 2020). The library was generated by the immunoSEQ multiplex PCR assay. This immuneACCESS table, as held by TCRdb, lists in-frame sequences with V and J called but not all clones. Of the missing ones, under half trace to an unresolved V gene in checked studies; the others have no known cause. This sample holds 2.5 million or so clones; roughly 92% were observed only once. The ten largest account for around 0.14% of the sample. The material sequenced was naive CD4+ T cells sorted from blood. The intended sense of this specimen's cell subset or site label: CD45RA+ positively selected. The receptors here all came from a young man in good health.

The chain has TRBV28 and TRBJ2-5; possibly TRBD1 for D (6 bases). There are 12 residues in the CDR3. CDR1 and CDR2 (germline): MDHEN, SYDVKM. Between the trimmed V and J ends, which lost 7 bases and 5 bases, there was a span of 11 bases. The CDR3 region is CASTGGVETQYF. The CDR3 coding sequence is TGTGCCAGCACTGGGGGCGTGGAGACCCAGTACTTC.

The chain links TRBV5-1 to TRBJ1-1; 8 nucleotides line up with TRBD1. The CDR3 loop spans 14 amino acids. CDR1 SGHRS and CDR2 YFSETQ come from the germline V gene. J was trimmed by 5 bases and V by 3 bases; bases with no gene match: 6. CDR3 loop: CASSSAGGLTEAFF. DNA for the CDR3: TGCGCCAGCAGCTCGGCAGGGGGCTTAACTGAAGCTTTCTTT.

The chain is built from TRBV12-5 and TRBJ1-2; maybe TRBD1 (5 bases). Germline V gene data show CDR1 as LGHNT and CDR2 as FRNRAP. Trimming removed 1 base at V and 7 bases at J, with 7 bases between. The CDR3 runs to 12 residues. The CDR3 loop reads CASGLGGSGYTF. CDR3 nucleotide sequence: TGTGCTAGTGGTTTGGGGGGCTCTGGCTACACCTTC. Combining the CDR3 with reference TRBV12-5 and TRBJ1-2 gives the whole variable domain DARVTQTPRHKVTEMGQEVTMRCQPILGHNTVFWYRQTMMQGLELLAYFRNRAPLDDSGMPKDRFSAEMPDATLATLKIQPSEPRDSAVYFCASGLGGSGYTFGSGTRLTVV.

The chain links TRBV7-2 to TRBJ2-3; TRBD1 aligns across 8 bases. CDR3 length: 15 amino acids. V lost 5 bases to trimming and J lost 2 bases; unmatched junction nucleotides: 6. CDR1 and CDR2 from the germline V gene are SGHTA and FQGNSA. CDR3 amino acids: CASSRRDRNTDTQYF. The CDR3 DNA sequence: TGTGCCAGCAGCCGACGGGACAGGAACACAGATACGCAGTATTTT.

This clone appeared a few times. The chain recombines TRBV4-1 with TRBJ1-6, with unresolved D. Germline V gene sequence: CDR1 MGHRA, CDR2 YSYEKL. V lost 1 base and J 9 bases, leaving 19 bases between the germline ends. This CDR3 comprises 17 residues. The CDR3 reads CASSQGPPLDRVSPLHF. CDR3 DNA: TGCGCCAGCAGCCAAGGGCCCCCCCTTGATAGGGTTTCACCCCTCCACTTT.

The chain is built from TRBV4-3 and TRBJ1-5; D perhaps matches TRBD1 (5 bases). Germline V gene data show CDR1 as LGHNA and CDR2 as YSLEER. The CDR3 runs 15 residues. Trimming took 0 bases from V and 5 from J, leaving 11 bases between them. This CDR3 reads CASSQDWGVDQPQHF. The DNA of the CDR3 is TGCGCCAGCAGCCAAGATTGGGGGGTGGATCAGCCCCAGCATTTT.

This rearrangement joins TRBV7-2 to TRBJ1-1; D not certain. CDR3 length: 14 residues. Trimming took off 9 bases at V and 3 bases at J, with 17 bases between the two ends. Per the germline V gene, CDR1 is SGHTA and CDR2 is FQGNSA. The CDR3, as DNA: TGTGCCAGATATCTCACCCAGGTAGACACTGAAGCTTTCTTT. Its translation is CARYLTQVDTEAFF. The full variable domain, in which reference TRBV7-2 and TRBJ1-1 provide the parts outside the CDR3, is GAGVSQSPSNKVTEKGKDVELRCDPISGHTALYWYRQSLGQGLEFLIYFQGNSAPDKSGLPSDRFSAERTGGSVSTLTIQRTQQEDSAVYLCARYLTQVDTEAFFGQGTRLTVV.

This chain uses TRBV28 with TRBJ2-7; 10 bases match TRBD1. The CDR3 extends over 17 amino acids. Germline V gives CDR1 MDHEN, CDR2 SYDVKM. The trim removed 3 bases at V and 6 bases at J, leaving 14 bases unmatched. Written as DNA, the CDR3 is TGTGCCAGCAGTTTCCTAAAAGGAGGACAGGGGGGAGGCGAGCAGTACTTC. It codes for CASSFLKGGQGGGEQYF.

Details on this clone: Other DNA sequences within the sample encode an identical CDR3. The chain is built from TRBV9 and TRBJ2-1; the match to TRBD2 covers 9 bases. This CDR3 spans 16 amino acids. Germline V lookup: CDR1 SGDLS, CDR2 YYNGEE. V shed 0 bases, J shed 4 bases, and the junction held 5 bases outside the gene matches. The CDR3 DNA is TGTGCCAGCAGCGTAGCTCCCCTAGCGGGATACAATGAGCAGTTCTTC. This gives the protein CASSVAPLAGYNEQFF.

V and J are TRBV10-3 and TRBJ2-1; TRBD1 matches 9 bases. With 11 bases clipped from V and 7 bases from J, the junction kept 9 bases outside the gene matches. The CDR3 is made up of 13 amino acids. CDR1 ENHRY and CDR2 SYGVKD come from the germline V gene. The CDR3 DNA sequence: TGTGCCTCGGAACAGGGGGCGGGTAATGAGCAGTTCTTC. Encoded protein: CASEQGAGNEQFF.

The gene calls are TRBV11-1 and TRBJ2-1; 7 positions match TRBD1. The CDR3 consists of 15 residues. Germline CDR1 and CDR2: SGHAT and FQDESV (reference sequence). After removal of 5 bases from V and 7 bases from J, the junction contained 11 bases not matched to a gene. CDR3 sequence (DNA): TGTGCCAGCAGCCGTCGGACAGGATTAGGAAATGAGCAGTTCTTC. It yields the protein CASSRRTGLGNEQFF.

This sequence joins TRBV15 and TRBJ1-1; possible D gene TRBD1, 5 bases. This CDR3 region has 14 residues. The V end lost 6 bases, the J end lost 1 base, and 12 bases lay between the germline ends. Germline-derived CDR1 and CDR2 are LNHNV and YYDKDF (reference sequence). In DNA form, the CDR3 reads TGTGCCACCAGGAGCGGGACGGCGAACACTGAAGCTTTCTTT. The encoded protein is CATRSGTANTEAFF.

There are a few counts of this clone. The rearrangement uses TRBV29-1 and TRBJ1-1; D is perhaps TRBD1 (5 bases). The CDR3 sequence is 12 residues long. Trimming took 3 bases from V and 5 from J, leaving 10 bases between them. Germline V lookup: CDR1 SQVTM, CDR2 ANQGSEA. CDR3 sequence: CSVDEGETEAFF. The CDR3 nucleotides are TGCAGCGTTGACGAAGGGGAGACTGAAGCTTTCTTT. Together with reference TRBV29-1 and TRBJ1-1, the CDR3 gives the full variable domain: SAVISQKPSRDICQRGTSLTIQCQVDSQVTMMFWYRQQPGQSLTLIATANQGSEATYESGFVIDKFPISRPNLTFSTLTVSNMSPEDSSIYLCSVDEGETEAFFGQGTRLTVV.